The sequence of this T cell receptor (beta chain) was determined in a study of radiotherapy plus CTLA-4 blockade in lung cancer. Broader study findings: Blood-borne expansion of tumor-derived TCR clones followed radiotherapy plus ipilimumab.

The table came from immunoSEQ multiplex PCR; TCRdb's copy has only in-frame clones and leaves some out. This table has tens of thousands of clones, about 87% appearing once. With regard to this clone: Its target is not known.

Sequenced material: peripheral blood, taken from a patient treated with radiotherapy plus ipilimumab. The TCR sequence derives from a human donor with non-small cell lung cancer who had stable disease on radiotherapy plus ipilimumab.

CDR3 residues: CASMTGTGKNQPQHF. The DNA of the CDR3 is TGTGCCAGTATGACTGGGACAGGAAAAAATCAGCCCCAGCATTTT. The V and J genes are TRBV19 and TRBJ1-5; 8 nucleotides match TRBD1. The CDR3 loop spans 15 amino acids. Germline trimming cut 7 bases from V and 4 bases from J; bases unmatched to any gene: 9. Germline loops: CDR1 LNHDA, CDR2 SQIVND (reference sequence). The full variable domain, completed using reference TRBV19 and TRBJ1-5, is DGGITQSPKYLFRKEGQNVTLSCEQNLNHDAMYWYRQDPGQGLRLIYYSQIVNDFQKGDIAEGYSVSREKKESFPLTVTSAQKNPTAFYLCASMTGTGKNQPQHFGDGTRLSIL.